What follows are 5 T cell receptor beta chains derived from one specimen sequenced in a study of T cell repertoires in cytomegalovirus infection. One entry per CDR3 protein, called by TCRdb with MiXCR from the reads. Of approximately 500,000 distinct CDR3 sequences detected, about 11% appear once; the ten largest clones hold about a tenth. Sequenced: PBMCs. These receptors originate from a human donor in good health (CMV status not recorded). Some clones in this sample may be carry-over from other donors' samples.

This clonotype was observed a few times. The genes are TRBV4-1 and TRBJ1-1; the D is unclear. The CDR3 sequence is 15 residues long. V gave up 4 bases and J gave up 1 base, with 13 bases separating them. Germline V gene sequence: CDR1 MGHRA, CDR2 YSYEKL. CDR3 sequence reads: CASSPGINRNTEAFF. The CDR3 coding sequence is TGCGCCAGCAGCCCCGGAATTAATCGGAACACTGAAGCTTTCTTT.

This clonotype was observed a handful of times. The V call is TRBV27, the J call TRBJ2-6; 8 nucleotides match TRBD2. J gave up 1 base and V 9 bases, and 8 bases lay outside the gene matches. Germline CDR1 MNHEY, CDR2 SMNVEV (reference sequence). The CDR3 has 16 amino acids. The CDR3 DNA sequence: TGTGCCAGTCGGCGGGGGGCTCAGTCTGGGGCCAACGTCCTGACTTTC. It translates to CASRRGAQSGANVLTF.

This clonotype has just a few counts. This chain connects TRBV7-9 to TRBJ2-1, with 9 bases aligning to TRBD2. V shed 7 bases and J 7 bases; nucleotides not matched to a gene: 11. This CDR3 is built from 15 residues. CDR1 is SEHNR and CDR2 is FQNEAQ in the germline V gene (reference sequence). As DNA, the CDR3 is TGTGCCAGCACCCGTTCCAGCGGGGGGAGGAATGAGCAGTTCTTC. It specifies CASTRSSGGRNEQFF.

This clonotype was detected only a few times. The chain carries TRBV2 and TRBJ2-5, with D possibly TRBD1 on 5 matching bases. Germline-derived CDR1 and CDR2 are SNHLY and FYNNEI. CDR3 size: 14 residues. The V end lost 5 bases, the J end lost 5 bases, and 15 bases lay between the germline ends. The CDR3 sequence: CASSRQGGLETQYF. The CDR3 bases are TGTGCCAGCAGTAGGCAGGGTGGGTTGGAGACCCAGTACTTC.

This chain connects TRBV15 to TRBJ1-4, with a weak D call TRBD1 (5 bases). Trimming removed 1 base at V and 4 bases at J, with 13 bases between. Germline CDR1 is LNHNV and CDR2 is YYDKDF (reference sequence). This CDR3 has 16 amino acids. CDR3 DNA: TGTGCCACCAGCAGAGTGGGGGACGGAGATAATGAAAAACTGTTTTTT. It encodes CATSRVGDGDNEKLFF.